This TCR beta chain was observed in a study of metastatic and nonmetastatic thyroid tumors. Overall study: Where malignant and benign thyroid patients were concerned, repertoires were compared across blood and tumor or nodule tissue. Regarding the study as a whole: As reported, TCR beta diversity in blood and tumor was significantly higher in malignant thyroid tumors than in benign nodules.

At least ten counts were recorded for this clone. The target antigen is unknown. This may be a read error: a much more frequent sequence differs by one nucleotide. Distinct nucleotide sequences in the sample also encode this CDR3. CDR1 and CDR2 from the germline V gene are LNHDA and SQIVND (reference sequence). The CDR3 length is 12 residues. Thyroid surgery had not been preceded by any treatment in any patient. Study processing details: Between-group CDR3 differences, defined by clinicopathological status, yielded a distant-metastasis classifier for papillary thyroid cancer. TCRdb re-called the PCR reads with MiXCR. For this entry, the V and J calls and clone size follow TCRdb and not the study's own pipeline. The sample yields approximately 22,000 clones, about 10% seen once.

Sequenced sample: blood. The TCR originated in a female donor with papillary thyroid cancer or a benign thyroid nodule (not recorded which). Some clones in this sample may be carry-over from other donors' samples. The chain recombines TRBV19 with TRBJ1-2, with TRBD1 matching 9 bases. The CDR3 spells CTSRTGDYGYTF. CDR3 bases: TGTACCAGCAGGACAGGGGACTATGGCTACACCTTC. The variable domain in full, completed from reference TRBV19 and TRBJ1-2, reads DGGITQSPKYLFRKEGQNVTLSCEQNLNHDAMYWYRQDPGQGLRLIYYSQIVNDFQKGDIAEGYSVSREKKESFPLTVTSAQKNPTAFYLCTSRTGDYGYTFGSGTRLTVV.